This TCR beta chain originates from a study of T cells after yellow fever vaccination. TCRdb re-called the 5' RACE reads through MiXCR, storing one row per CDR3 protein. Of about 550,000 distinct CDR3 sequences in the sample, 15% to 20% were seen once. The ends were cut back, 4 bases at V and 9 bases at J, with 16 bases in the middle. In germline, CDR1 is MNHEY, CDR2 SVGEGT. The CDR3 runs 14 residues. The chain employs TRBV6-2 or TRBV6-3 and TRBJ2-1, with D perhaps assigned TRBD1 or TRBD2 (5 bases each). This TCR derives from a man aged 25-40 years who received the YFV17D yellow fever vaccine. The sequencing used PBMCs, collected 15 days after the yellow fever booster vaccination. CDR3 DNA sequence: TGTGCCAGCAGTTTAGGGACCCCTCTTGGTGAGCAGTTCTTC. It is translated as CASSLGTPLGEQFF.